This note documents a single TCR beta chain sequence. Its antigen remains undetermined. There are no base qualities to consult, and no much larger clone falls within one base. In the prospective study, participants were about 18 to 100 years old, resided in about two dozen geographic areas of the United States, and were enrolled through a virtual design. To assign participants to cohorts, the prospective study relied on clinical history that participants themselves reported in a screening survey and a study questionnaire. In the prospective study, whole blood, serum and a nasopharyngeal or oropharyngeal swab were collected from each participant by mobile phlebotomists. Participants in the prospective study had the option to provide additional blood draws and questionnaires over a roughly 2-month period. Blood samples from the prospective study were shipped frozen or at room temperature prior to DNA extraction.

This entry belongs to a study of blood T cell repertoires in COVID-19 (dated by TCRdb to between 2020 and 2021). About the study as a whole: Collaborator samples came from the United States, Italy and Spain and covered acute and convalescent phases of COVID-19. The samples were drawn from two sources: the first 160 participants of the ongoing ImmuneRACE study, and 1,000 to 1,500 subjects contributed by 6 global collaborators. The repertoires were released in a freely available public database intended as a resource for research on the immune response to SARS-CoV-2. Subjects who had been exposed to COVID-19, were actively infected with it, or had recovered from it provided the deeply sampled blood TCRbeta repertoires that made up the dataset. Nearly every sample came with metadata listing a de-identified subject ID, COVID-19 status, age in years and sex. The prospective study material was composed of cDNA or gDNA derived from T cells, B-cell-depleted T cells, or PBMCs. HLA class I and class II types, where available, came from metadata supplied by the sample provider rather than from assay-based typing. Results and caveats for the whole study, not just this receptor: The quantity of clinical and demographic metadata differed by source and by participant and was supplied without curation.

TCRbeta CDR3 regions were amplified from genomic DNA by means of the immunoSEQ Assay, a bias-controlled multiplex PCR. From the authors' description of their analysis: Nucleated cell counts per sample were estimated from amplification of reference gene primers within the assay. To quantify the absolute abundance of each unique TCRbeta CDR3 rearrangement, sequence reads were collapsed and filtered. For each sample, productive Simpson clonality was calculated as the square root of Simpson's diversity index over productive rearrangements. The source is immuneACCESS, and TCRdb retained only in-frame sequences with V and J called. Part of the clones is not carried over; for the studies checked, unresolved V genes explain less than half of this, and the remainder is unexplained. V and J calls plus clone size are reproduced from that table; the DNA served to infer D and trimming. Across this sample there are some 460,000 clones, with roughly 85% seen only once. The ten largest clonotypes hold about 2% of the sample.

In the germline V gene, CDR1 corresponds to SGHDT and CDR2 to YYEEEE. Its CDR3 holds 14 amino acids, cysteine through phenylalanine. The entry retains the CDR3 DNA only, 42 bases that are in frame from base 1. The V and J ends are trimmed by 2 bases and 4 bases, leaving 12 bases between them. The receptor comes from a woman younger than 30 with acute COVID-19. The material sequenced was PBMCs or T cells enriched from blood (not recorded which). The chain is made from TRBV5-6 and TRBJ1-1; D gene: possibly TRBD1, on 5 matching bases. The CDR3 has the sequence CASSFRQGPTEAFF. The DNA reads TGTGCCAGCAGCTTTAGGCAGGGCCCCACTGAAGCTTTCTTT.